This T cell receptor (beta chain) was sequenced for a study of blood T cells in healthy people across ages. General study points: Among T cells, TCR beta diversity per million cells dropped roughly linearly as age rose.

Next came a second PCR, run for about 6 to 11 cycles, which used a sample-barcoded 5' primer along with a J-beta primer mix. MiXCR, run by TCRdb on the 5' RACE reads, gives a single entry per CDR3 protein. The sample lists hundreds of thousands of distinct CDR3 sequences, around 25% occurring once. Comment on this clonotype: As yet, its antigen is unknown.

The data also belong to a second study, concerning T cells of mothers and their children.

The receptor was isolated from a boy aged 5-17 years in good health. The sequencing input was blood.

The CDR3 sequence is CASSEPGRAVEAFF. The CDR3, as DNA: TGTGCCAGCAGTGAGCCCGGTAGGGCTGTAGAAGCTTTCTTT. The rearrangement uses TRBV2 and TRBJ1-1; D is unclear. CDR1 is SNHLY and CDR2 is FYNNEI in the germline V gene. V gave up 3 bases and J gave up 8 bases, with 16 bases separating them. The CDR3 consists of 14 residues.